Below are 20 T cell receptor beta chains sequenced from a single sample in a study of T cells in tuberculosis. After thawing and overnight rest, PBMC were stained with GMM-loaded CD1B tetramer, viability dye and anti-CD3 for sorting. C32 glucose monomycolate from Rhodococcus equi was loaded onto the CD1B tetramers. Generated by immunoSEQ multiplex PCR, the TCRdb table keeps only in-frame clones and is missing some. The table includes approximately 58,000 clones, 88% detected once. Sequencing was performed on CD1b-GMM tetramer-negative cells sorted from PBMCs. These receptors were collected from an adult woman with latent tuberculosis.

The chain is built from TRBV11-1 and TRBJ2-6; TRBD2 matches at 8 bases. CDR1 SGHAT and CDR2 FQDESV come from the germline V gene (reference sequence). This CDR3 has 13 residues. V lost 3 bases, J lost 10 bases, and 2 bases stayed unmatched. CDR3 nucleotides: TGTGCCAGCAGCTTCGGGGGGGGGAACGTCCTGACTTTC. This encodes CASSFGGGNVLTF.

The J gene is TRBJ2-2, the V gene TRBV7-9, with 13 nucleotides matching TRBD2. Germline assignment: CDR1 SEHNR and CDR2 FQNEAQ (reference sequence). This CDR3 comprises 17 residues. The V gene end was trimmed by 4 bases and the J gene end by 6 bases; junction bases not matched to a gene: 8. CDR3 amino acids: CASSSWTSGSKSGELFF. The CDR3 DNA follows: TGTGCCAGCAGCTCCTGGACTAGCGGGAGTAAGTCCGGGGAGCTGTTTTTT. Variable domain in full (rest from reference TRBV7-9 and TRBJ2-2): DTGVSQNPRHKITKRGQNVTFRCDPISEHNRLYWYRQTLGQGPEFLTYFQNEAQLEKSRLLSDRFSAERPKGSFSTLEIQRTEQGDSAMYLCASSSWTSGSKSGELFFGEGSRLTVL.

This sequence joins TRBV4-3 and TRBJ2-1; 7 bases map to TRBD2. The CDR3 totals 16 residues. Germline CDR1 LGHNA, CDR2 YSLEER. V was pared by 5 bases and J by 2 bases, with 9 bases of the junction left unmatched. CDR3: CASSYSSSGTYNEQFF. For the CDR3, the DNA is TGCGCCAGCAGCTACTCCTCTAGCGGCACCTACAATGAGCAGTTCTTC.

The genes are TRBV7-2 and TRBJ2-7; TRBD2 aligns across 13 bases. The germline CDR1 and CDR2 sequences are SGHTA and FQGNSA. V dropped 5 bases and J dropped 0; count of bases not matched to a gene: 1. The CDR3 runs to 15 residues. Here the CDR3 DNA reads TGTGCCAGCAGCCGGACTAGCGGGAGCTCCTACGAGCAGTACTTC. It translates to CASSRTSGSSYEQYF.

This sequence joins TRBV6-1 and TRBJ2-7; no clear D. CDR3 size: 13 residues. CDR1 MNHNS and CDR2 SASEGT come from the germline V gene. Deletions cut 7 bases from V and 3 bases from J, with 13 bases between. CDR3 sequence (DNA): TGTGCCAGCAACTTCGTCTCCTACTACGAGCAGTACTTC. Translating gives CASNFVSYYEQYF.

About this clone: One end of the junction varies from germline; a read error may be responsible. This CDR3 is also generated by other DNA sequences in the sample. This chain's CDR3 is CASRFGTGQNSPLHF. CDR3 nucleotide sequence: TGTGCCAGCAGGTTCGGGACAGGCCAAAATTCCCCCCTCCACTTT. The chain employs TRBV7-9 and TRBJ1-6; 8 bases fit TRBD1. This CDR3 is built from 15 residues. The germline V gene encodes CDR1 SEHNR and CDR2 FQNEAQ (reference sequence).

CDR3 DNA: TGTGCTAGTGGTTTGGATTACAGCTACGAGCAGTACTTC. Protein sequence: CASGLDYSYEQYF. V is TRBV12-5 and J is TRBJ2-7; D gene uncertain. The V gene lost 1 base and the J gene lost 3 bases, with 7 bases spanning the gap. Germline V gene lookup returns CDR1 LGHNT and CDR2 FRNRAP. CDR3 size: 13 residues.

The gene calls are TRBV27 and TRBJ2-7, with a possible D match to TRBD1 (6 bases). Trimming took 7 bases from V and 2 from J, leaving 9 bases between them. From germline, CDR1 is MNHEY and CDR2 SMNVEV (reference sequence). CDR3 length: 12 amino acids. The CDR3 DNA reads as TGTGCCAGCAAACAGGGTCCCTACGAGCAGTACTTC. Its protein is CASKQGPYEQYF.

V usage is TRBV30 and J usage is TRBJ1-1; D not resolved. Trimming took 7 bases from V and 1 from J, leaving 7 bases between them. The CDR3 has 11 amino acids. CDR1 is GTSNPN, CDR2 SVGIG, per germline (reference sequence). For the CDR3, the DNA is TGTGCCTTCAACAGGAACACTGAAGCTTTCTTT. Translation gives CAFNRNTEAFF.

The rearrangement joins TRBV5-8 to TRBJ1-1; TRBD1 matches 8 bases. V lost 5 bases and J lost 6; bases outside the gene matches: 6. Germline CDR1 reads SGHTS; CDR2 reads YDEGEE. The CDR3 sequence is 13 residues long. The CDR3 loop is CASRRQGRPEAFF. Written as DNA, the CDR3 is TGTGCCAGCAGGCGACAGGGGAGGCCTGAAGCTTTCTTT. The full variable domain, rest sourced from reference TRBV5-8 and TRBJ1-1, is EAGVTQSPTHLIKTRGQQATLRCSPISGHTSVYWYQQALGLGLQFLLWYDEGEERNRGNFPPRFSGRQFPNYSSELNVNALELEDSALYLCASRRQGRPEAFFGQGTRLTVV.

This chain links TRBV7-2 with TRBJ2-3; maybe TRBD1 (5 bases). CDR3 length: 14 amino acids. Germline V gives CDR1 SGHTA, CDR2 FQGNSA. Trimming took off 5 bases at V and 4 bases at J, with 13 bases between the two ends. Here the CDR3 reads CASSAHRPPDTQYF. CDR3 nucleotides: TGTGCCAGCAGCGCCCACAGGCCCCCAGATACGCAGTATTTT.

The chain combines TRBV27 with TRBJ2-1; 11 positions match TRBD1. The CDR3 has 15 amino acids. V trimming: 6 bases; J trimming: 4 bases; junction bases outside the gene matches: 5. CDR1 and CDR2 from the germline V gene are MNHEY and SMNVEV (reference sequence). CDR3 nucleotide sequence: TGTGCCAGCAGATGGGACAGGGGGGGATACAATGAGCAGTTCTTC. Translation gives CASRWDRGGYNEQFF.

This rearrangement joins TRBV10-3 to TRBJ1-2; no clear D gene. Trimming cost V 0 bases and J 1 base, with 6 bases left between them. This CDR3 comprises 14 residues. The germline V gene encodes CDR1 ENHRY and CDR2 SYGVKD. In DNA form, the CDR3 reads TGTGCCATCAGTGAGTCTCTTCTTAACTATGGCTACACCTTC. This encodes CAISESLLNYGYTF.

The chain employs TRBV5-3 and TRBJ1-5, with D possibly matching TRBD1 (6 bases). TRBV5-3 is placed among ORFs of uncertain function. V lost 4 bases and J 7 bases, leaving 9 bases between the germline ends. The CDR3 contains 12 residues. CDR3 sequence reads: CARSPQGQPQHF. CDR3 nucleotide sequence: TGTGCCAGAAGCCCACAGGGCCAGCCCCAGCATTTT.

The chain uses TRBV9 and TRBJ2-3; 10 nucleotides line up with TRBD2. The germline V gene encodes CDR1 SGDLS and CDR2 YYNGEE. Trimming took 0 bases from V and 0 from J; bases not matched to a gene: 10. The CDR3 contains 19 residues. CDR3 bases: TGTGCCAGCAGCGTAGGGCTAGCGGGGGTCTTTGCTAGCACAGATACGCAGTATTTT. Amino acid sequence: CASSVGLAGVFASTDTQYF. The entire variable domain, with the rest obtained from reference TRBV9 and TRBJ2-3, is as follows: DSGVTQTPKHLITATGQRVTLRCSPRSGDLSVYWYQQSLDQGLQFLIQYYNGEERAKGNILERFSAQQFPDLHSELNLSSLELGDSALYFCASSVGLAGVFASTDTQYFGPGTRLTVL.

CDR3 protein: CATNPVGQGGSQPQHF. CDR3 DNA: TGTGCCACAAACCCGGTCGGACAGGGGGGCAGTCAGCCCCAGCATTTT. J is TRBJ1-5 and V is TRBV19; 10 positions match TRBD1. The CDR3 extends over 16 amino acids. Germline-derived CDR1 and CDR2 are LNHDA and SQIVND (reference sequence). The junction had 15 bases not matched to a gene; V was cut back by 10 bases and J by 6 bases.

Note on this clone: Since no conserved phenylalanine or tryptophan closes the CDR3, a read error is the likely cause. Because the CDR3's place on the DNA is in doubt, the DNA is left out and the CDR3 is given as listed by TCRdb. V usage is TRBV4-1 and J usage is TRBJ1-2; whether TRBD1, the table's D call, matches the DNA was not checked. The CDR3 has 13 amino acids, counting both end residues. Germline CDR1 is MGHRA and CDR2 is YSYEKL. The CDR3 spells CASSQGAGQGLHS.

In the case of this clone: This sample also contains other DNA sequences that code for the same CDR3. This chain uses TRBV4-3 with TRBJ1-2; 7 nucleotides align to TRBD1. The junction had 5 bases not matched to a gene; V was cut back by 0 bases and J by 4 bases. The CDR3 is 15 residues long. In germline, CDR1 is LGHNA, CDR2 YSLEER. The CDR3 spells CASSQDQTGSYGYTF. The CDR3 nucleotides read TGCGCCAGCAGCCAAGACCAGACAGGGAGCTATGGCTACACCTTC.

The chain is built from TRBV28 and TRBJ2-7; 8 bases fit TRBD1. From germline, CDR1 is MDHEN and CDR2 SYDVKM. The CDR3 is 16 residues long. The junction had 12 bases not matched to a gene; V was cut back by 3 bases and J by 5 bases. CDR3 in DNA: TGTGCCAGCAGTTTTGGAGGGCAGGGGGCGATGGACGAGCAGTACTTC. Amino acid sequence: CASSFGGQGAMDEQYF.

The J gene is TRBJ2-5, the V gene TRBV27; D ambiguous. The ends were cut back, 6 bases at V and 1 base at J, with 6 bases in the middle. Germline V lookup: CDR1 MNHEY, CDR2 SMNVEV (reference sequence). The CDR3 consists of 12 residues. The DNA of the CDR3 is TGTGCCAGCAGGGGCCCCCAAGAGACCCAGTACTTC. This sequence encodes CASRGPQETQYF.